This is a list of T cell receptor beta chains from one sample in a study of shared clonotypes between healthy human individuals. The assay was immunoSEQ multiplex PCR, and TCRdb's table has in-frame clones only and misses some. Here the sample spans about 800,000 clones, roughly 96% being singletons. Sequencing was carried out using naive CD8+ T cells sorted from blood. These TCRs come from a man aged 25 to 40 in good health. Both conserved end residues are trimmed from each CDR3.

J: TRBJ2-3
V: TRBV27
CDR3: ASSSIAGGTTGDTQY

J: TRBJ2-3
V: TRBV4-3
CDR3: ASSQDLTSGITDTQY

J: TRBJ1-1
V: TRBV28
CDR3: ASSSSGGQNTEAF

J: TRBJ2-7
V: TRBV29-1
CDR3: SVETPGSSYEQY

J: TRBJ2-3
V: TRBV7-9
CDR3: ASSATSASTDTQY

J: TRBJ2-7
V: TRBV7-2
CDR3: ASSSTGLYEQY

J: TRBJ2-1
V: TRBV4-1
CDR3: ASSQVSGTYNEQF

J: TRBJ2-6
V: TRBV7-6
CDR3: ASSPPNWGGRGSGANVLT

J: TRBJ1-2
V: TRBV27
CDR3: ASSPGGGGYT

J: TRBJ2-1
V: TRBV28
CDR3: ASRSSPSSYNEQF

J: TRBJ2-1
V: TRBV30
CDR3: ACVSSGTRF

J: TRBJ2-7
V: TRBV18
CDR3: ASSPGIGQGYEQY

J: TRBJ2-7
V: TRBV7-9
CDR3: ASSPPAGTTEYEQY

J: TRBJ1-5
V: TRBV4-1
CDR3: ASSQSDTYSNQPQH

J: TRBJ2-7
V: TRBV6-6
CDR3: ASSYSIDSSYEQY

J: TRBJ1-1
V: TRBV29-1
CDR3: SVFLGGAEAF

J: TRBJ2-1
V: TRBV5-8
CDR3: ASSLARAGAYNEQF

J: TRBJ1-1
V: TRBV29-1
CDR3: SVEREGSTEAF

J: TRBJ2-2
V: TRBV11-2
CDR3: ASSLDRVGSTGELF

J: TRBJ2-7
V: TRBV5-5
CDR3: ASTHHVGSYEQY

J: TRBJ2-3
V: TRBV19
CDR3: ASSISLGGTQY

J: TRBJ2-1
V: TRBV7-9
CDR3: ASSLVAGGTYNEQF

J: TRBJ2-3
V: TRBV27
CDR3: ASSSLAGGVKDTQY

J: TRBJ1-2
V: TRBV19
CDR3: ASKRQNNNYGYT

J: TRBJ1-2
V: TRBV2
CDR3: ASSENLRQVDYGYT

J: TRBJ1-5
V: TRBV28
CDR3: ASSRVMPDLAPQPQH

J: TRBJ2-5
V: TRBV6-1
CDR3: ASSEGLTQETQY

J: TRBJ1-1
V: TRBV27
CDR3: ASSLRAGDTEAF

J: TRBJ1-1
V: TRBV5-1
CDR3: ASSLREGVNTEAF

J: TRBJ2-3
V: TRBV9
CDR3: AGGSGGSTDTQY

J: TRBJ2-1
V: TRBV18
CDR3: ASSPPFVLTGEYNEQF

J: TRBJ2-3
V: TRBV2
CDR3: ASSLSSGRAFDTQY

J: TRBJ2-1
V: TRBV19
CDR3: ASSRRLDNEQF

J: TRBJ2-5
V: TRBV6-6
CDR3: ASSLRGGGETQY

J: TRBJ2-7
V: TRBV4-3
CDR3: ASSPGLAGRHEQY

J: TRBJ2-1
V: TRBV27
CDR3: ASSLTSGRINEQF

J: TRBJ2-2
V: TRBV6-5
CDR3: ASSYISGELF

J: TRBJ2-3
V: TRBV9
CDR3: ASSVEGASFTDTQY

J: TRBJ2-1
V: TRBV4-1
CDR3: ASGLAGVGSYNEQF

J: TRBJ2-3
V: TRBV9
CDR3: ASSPRDIGTDTQY

J: TRBJ1-1
V: TRBV7-9
CDR3: ASSPFLTGMNTEAF

J: TRBJ2-1
V: TRBV25-1
CDR3: ASGLAGVNEQF

J: TRBJ1-1
V: TRBV6-5
CDR3: ASSYGGLGNTEAF

J: TRBJ2-3
V: TRBV11-2
CDR3: ASSPSGVASTDTQY

J: TRBJ2-7
V: TRBV11-2
CDR3: ASSPAGPTYEQY

J: TRBJ2-2
V: TRBV13
CDR3: ASSSGTGGIWGLSGGELF

J: TRBJ2-1
V: TRBV19
CDR3: ASNRLAGVEEQF

J: TRBJ2-1
V: TRBV28
CDR3: ASSPLTTSGSHNEQF